This TCR beta chain originates from a study of vaccination and CD4 T cells after COVID-19. Overall study: Overlapping peptides of the spike proteins of SARS-CoV-2, HCoV-NL63, HCoV-OC43 and HCoV-229E were used for cell stimulation.

Stated treatment: approximately 11-day PBMC culture with coronavirus spike peptide pools or control peptides (ViraFEST assay). V dropped 0 bases and J dropped 5 bases, with 3 bases sitting between them. CDR3 length equals 12 residues. CDR1 and CDR2 (germline): KGHDR, SFDVKD. Cultured CD4+ T cells had their DNA profiled by the Oncomine TCR Beta short-read assay. Once CD4+ T cells had been cultured, genomic DNA was extracted from them. TCRdb used MiXCR to reprocess the PCR reads, holding one entry per CDR3 protein. The table has about 18,000 distinct CDR3 sequences, roughly three fifths seen once; the top ten hold 5.5% to 7%. A remark on this clonotype: Its specificity is unknown.

The sample was CD4+ T cells from blood, cultured in vitro, taken before SARS-CoV-2 vaccination. This sequence joins TRBV24-1 and TRBJ2-5, with no clear D. The receptor comes from a human donor who had recovered from COVID-19. DNA for the CDR3: TGTGCCACCAGTGATTTGTCTGAGACCCAGTACTTC. Translation: CATSDLSETQYF.